These T cell receptor beta chains were read from a single sample in a study of blood T cells in healthy people across ages. One entry per CDR3 protein, called by TCRdb with MiXCR from the 5' RACE reads. This table holds about 290,000 distinct CDR3 sequences, 25% to 30% found once. Sample: blood. These receptors were taken from a woman between 65 and 79 years old in good health. CDR3s include the opening cysteine and the closing phenylalanine or tryptophan. A D gene is named only where the DNA matches it firmly. Clone size appears in some rows only: once, few, many, or a class for an expanded clone.

>TRBJ2-1|TRBV28|-|TRBD2
TGTGCCAGCAGTTCTTTGGCACTAGCGGGAGGGCACGAGCAGTTCTTC
CASSSLALAGGHEQFF
>TRBJ2-1|TRBV29-1|-|-
TGCAGCGTTGATAGGCCGGCTAATGAGCAGTTCTTC
CSVDRPANEQFF
>TRBJ2-4|TRBV14|few|-
TGTGCCAGCAGCCAAGACCGGGGACTTGAGGAAAACATTCAGTACTTC
CASSQDRGLEENIQYF
>TRBJ2-5|TRBV28|few|-
TGTGCCAGCAGCCCAACTCCCACCGTGGGCCAAGAGACCCAGTACTTC
CASSPTPTVGQETQYF
>TRBJ2-1|TRBV6-5|few|TRBD2
TGTGCCAGCAGTTACTCGTCTAGCGGGATAAACTCCTACAATGAGCAGTTCTTC
CASSYSSSGINSYNEQFF
>TRBJ1-1|TRBV5-1|few|-
TGCGCCAGCAGCTTGACGGACAGATTGAACACTGAAGCTTTCTTT
CASSLTDRLNTEAFF
>TRBJ2-3|TRBV6-6|-|-
TGTGCCAGCACCACGGGGAGGGGGGAGGATACGCAGTATTTT
CASTTGRGEDTQYF
>TRBJ1-1|TRBV5-1|few|TRBD1
TGCGCCAGCAGCTTGGAGGGACAGGGGACTGAAGCTTTCTTT
CASSLEGQGTEAFF
>TRBJ2-1|TRBV2|few|-
TGTGCCAGCAGACCCACAAGCTCCTACAATGAGCAGTTCTTC
CASRPTSSYNEQFF
>TRBJ2-3|TRBV14|many|-
TGTGCCAGCAGCCAATTGCTTGGTACGCAGTATTTT
CASSQLLGTQYF
>TRBJ2-3|TRBV27|-|-
TGTGCCAGCACCCTAACACCGGGACATGGGATGCAGTATTTT
CASTLTPGHGMQYF
>TRBJ2-1|TRBV5-6|few|-
TGTGCCAGCAGCTCGCAGGGTTACAATGAGCAGTTCTTC
CASSSQGYNEQFF
>TRBJ2-6|TRBV9|few|-
TGTGCCAGCAGCGGCGGTCTCGGGGCCAACGTCCTGACTTTC
CASSGGLGANVLTF
>TRBJ2-1|TRBV20-1|-|-
TGCAGTGCTAGAGCCCCCATTGGACCAGGCTCCTACAATGAGCAGTTCTTC
CSARAPIGPGSYNEQFF
>TRBJ2-2|TRBV2|-|TRBD2
TGTGCCAGCTTCATAGCGGGAAGTTGGGAGGAAGCTGGGGAGCTGTTTTTT
CASFIAGSWEEAGELFF
>TRBJ2-6|TRBV27|medium-sized|-
TGTGCCAGCAGTCCTCGGCGGGCTGGGGCCAACGTCCTGACTTTC
CASSPRRAGANVLTF
>TRBJ2-3|TRBV2|few|-
TGTGCCAGCAGTGATAGGACATTCGATACGCAGTATTTT
CASSDRTFDTQYF
>TRBJ2-2|TRBV28|-|TRBD2
TGTGCCAGCAGTTTTGCGGGAGCTTCGAACACCGGGGAGCTGTTTTTT
CASSFAGASNTGELFF
>TRBJ2-1|TRBV3-1|few|TRBD1
TGTGCCAGCAGCCCGGCCCAGACAGGGGGAAATGAGCAGTTCTTC
CASSPAQTGGNEQFF
>TRBJ2-4|TRBV19|few|TRBD2
TGTGCCAGTAACCCGCCGGGTAGCGGGGCCAAAAACATTCAGTACTTC
CASNPPGSGAKNIQYF
>TRBJ2-1|TRBV24-1|few|TRBD2
TGTGCCACCAGTGGTCTAGCGGGAGTCTACAATGAGCAGTTCTTC
CATSGLAGVYNEQFF
>TRBJ2-7|TRBV20-1|-|-
TGCAGTGCTAGAGGCCAGGGGAAGAACGAGCAGTACTTC
CSARGQGKNEQYF
>TRBJ2-1|TRBV20-1|few|TRBD2
TGCAGTGCTAGAGAAGGACTAGAGGAATACAATGAGCAGTTCTTC
CSAREGLEEYNEQFF
>TRBJ2-5|TRBV28|-|-
TGTGCCAGCAGTTTGGGAACTAGCGCCGAGGGGGAGCAGTACTTC
CASSLGTSAEGEQYF
>TRBJ2-3|TRBV29-1|-|TRBD1
TGCAGCGTTAAGGGACAGGGCACAGATACGCAGTATTTT
CSVKGQGTDTQYF
>TRBJ2-1|TRBV10-3|-|TRBD2
TGTGCCATCAGTAATAGCGGGAGTGGGAAGTTCTTC
CAISNSGSGKFF
>TRBJ1-4|TRBV20-1|few|-
TGCAGTGCTAGACCAAATAATGAAAAACTGTTTTTT
CSARPNNEKLFF
>TRBJ2-7|TRBV12-3/TRBV12-4|-|TRBD2
TGTGCCAGCAGTCCAAGACTAGCGGTCTACGAGCAGTACTTC
CASSPRLAVYEQYF
>TRBJ2-3|TRBV6-6|few|-
TGTGCCAGCAGTTATACGCCTTTTACGCAGTATTTT
CASSYTPFTQYF